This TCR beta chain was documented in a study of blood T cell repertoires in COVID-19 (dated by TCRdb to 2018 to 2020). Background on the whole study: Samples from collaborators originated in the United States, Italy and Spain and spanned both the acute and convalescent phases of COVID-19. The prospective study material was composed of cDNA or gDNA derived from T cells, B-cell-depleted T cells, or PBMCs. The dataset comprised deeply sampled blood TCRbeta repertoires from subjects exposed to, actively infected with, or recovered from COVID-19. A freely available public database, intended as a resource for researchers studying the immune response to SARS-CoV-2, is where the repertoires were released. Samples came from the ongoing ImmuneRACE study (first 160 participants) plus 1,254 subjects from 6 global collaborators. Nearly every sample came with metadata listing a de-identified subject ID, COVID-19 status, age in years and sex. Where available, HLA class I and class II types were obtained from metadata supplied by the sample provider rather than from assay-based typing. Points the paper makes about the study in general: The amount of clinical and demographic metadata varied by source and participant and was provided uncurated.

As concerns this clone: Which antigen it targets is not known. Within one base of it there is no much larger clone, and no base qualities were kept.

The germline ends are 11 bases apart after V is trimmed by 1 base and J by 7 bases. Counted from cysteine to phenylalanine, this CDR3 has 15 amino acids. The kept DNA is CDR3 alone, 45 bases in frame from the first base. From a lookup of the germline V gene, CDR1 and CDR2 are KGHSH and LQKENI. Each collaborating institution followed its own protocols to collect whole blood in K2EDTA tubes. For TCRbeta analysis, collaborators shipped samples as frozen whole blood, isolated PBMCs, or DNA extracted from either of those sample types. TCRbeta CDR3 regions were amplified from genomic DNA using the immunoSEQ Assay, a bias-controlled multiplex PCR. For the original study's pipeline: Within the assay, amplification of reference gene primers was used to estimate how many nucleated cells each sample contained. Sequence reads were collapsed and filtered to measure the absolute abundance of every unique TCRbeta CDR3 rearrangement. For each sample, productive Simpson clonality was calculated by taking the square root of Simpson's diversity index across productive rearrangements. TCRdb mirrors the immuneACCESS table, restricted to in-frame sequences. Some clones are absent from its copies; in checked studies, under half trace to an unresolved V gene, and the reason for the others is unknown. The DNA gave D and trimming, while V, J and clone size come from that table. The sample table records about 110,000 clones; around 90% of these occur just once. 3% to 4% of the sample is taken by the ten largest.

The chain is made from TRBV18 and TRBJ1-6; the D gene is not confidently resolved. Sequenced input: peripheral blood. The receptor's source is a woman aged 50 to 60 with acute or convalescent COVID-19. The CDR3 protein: CASSPQLQRNSPLHF. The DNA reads TGTGCCAGCTCACCACAACTTCAGCGAAATTCACCCCTCCACTTT.